This passage covers 26 T cell receptor beta chains from one sample sequenced in a study of cytomegalovirus exposure and HLA in healthy donors. The repertoire was sequenced with immunoSEQ multiplex PCR; TCRdb's copy has only in-frame clones and lacks some. The data hold some 60,000 clones, with 90% to 96% observed a single time. Sequences were obtained from PBMCs. These receptors were taken from a man between 18 and 35 years old in good health and CMV-seronegative.

The CDR3 DNA reads as TGTGCCAGCAGCTTAGCGCTACGGGGTCTCACAGATACGCAGTATTTT. It codes for CASSLALRGLTDTQYF. The chain recombines TRBV7-2 with TRBJ2-3; tentatively, D is TRBD2 (5 bases). Germline CDR1 reads SGHTA; CDR2 reads FQGNSA. The CDR3 length is 16 residues. V dropped 0 bases and J dropped 2 bases, with 12 bases sitting between them.

This chain connects TRBV30 to TRBJ1-5, with D possibly matching TRBD1 (6 bases). Trimming stripped 3 bases from V and 1 base from J, with 10 bases between. Germline assignment: CDR1 GTSNPN and CDR2 SVGIG (reference sequence). This CDR3 contains 14 residues. This CDR3 reads CAWSEDRSNQPQHF. The CDR3, as DNA: TGTGCCTGGAGCGAGGACAGAAGCAATCAGCCCCAGCATTTT.

DNA of the CDR3: TGTGCCAGCAGCTTTAGCGGGAGGCGGGAGCAGTACTTC. It translates to CASSFSGRREQYF. This rearrangement joins TRBV5-8 to TRBJ2-7; 10 bases are a match to TRBD2. There are 13 residues in the CDR3. With 2 bases clipped from V and 7 bases from J, the junction kept 3 bases outside the gene matches. Germline CDR1 SGHTS, CDR2 YDEGEE.

Only a few counts were recorded for this clone. The V call is TRBV5-1, the J call TRBJ2-7, with TRBD1 matching over 10 bases. Per germline, CDR1 SGHRS and CDR2 YFSETQ. This CDR3 has 14 amino acids. Germline trimming cut 0 bases from V and 7 bases from J; bases unmatched to any gene: 4. In nucleotides, the CDR3 is TGCGCCAGCAGCTTGGCCGGGACAGGGGATGAGCAGTACTTC. Amino acid sequence: CASSLAGTGDEQYF.

V is TRBV27 and J is TRBJ2-1, with 15 bases matching TRBD2. CDR1 MNHEY and CDR2 SMNVEV come from the germline V gene (reference sequence). J gave up 7 bases and V 1 base, and 23 bases lay outside the gene matches. The CDR3 has 23 residues. The CDR3 spells CASSLFFGVSLRTSGRGSNEQFF. CDR3 in DNA: TGTGCCAGCAGTTTATTTTTTGGGGTCAGCCTAAGGACTAGCGGGAGGGGTAGTAATGAGCAGTTCTTC.

This clone was recorded only once. The chain employs TRBV28 and TRBJ2-4; 8 positions agree with TRBD2. With V trimmed by 6 bases and J by 8 bases, 12 bases remained unmatched. CDR3 size: 15 residues. The germline CDR1 and CDR2 sequences are MDHEN and SYDVKM. CDR3 in DNA: TGTGCCAGCAGCCAACCCGCGGGGGGTTCGGACATTCAGTACTTC. It codes for CASSQPAGGSDIQYF.

The rearrangement links TRBV10-3 to TRBJ1-1; D unresolved. The germline V and J ends were trimmed by 1 base and 1 base, with 7 bases remaining between them. This CDR3 is built from 14 residues. Germline lookup yields CDR1 ENHRY and CDR2 SYGVKD. The CDR3 here is CAISEWPENTEAFF. In nucleotides, the CDR3 is TGTGCCATCAGTGAGTGGCCAGAGAACACTGAAGCTTTCTTT.

The V gene is TRBV6-5, the J gene TRBJ2-1, with 7 bases that match TRBD2. Germline loops: CDR1 MNHEY, CDR2 SVGAGI. The trim removed 0 bases at V and 3 bases at J, leaving 2 bases unmatched. CDR3 length: 15 residues. The CDR3 here is CASSYSGEGYNEQFF. CDR3 DNA sequence: TGTGCCAGCAGTTACTCAGGGGAGGGCTACAATGAGCAGTTCTTC.

The chain carries TRBV28 and TRBJ2-2, with D hard to call. Trimming left V 7 bases short and J 4 bases short, with 7 bases between. The CDR3 has 12 residues. Germline-derived CDR1 and CDR2 are MDHEN and SYDVKM. CDR3 sequence: CASTGVTGELFF. The CDR3 DNA sequence: TGTGCCAGCACCGGAGTCACCGGGGAGCTGTTTTTT. Looking up the rest from reference TRBV28 and TRBJ2-2 gives the full variable domain: DVKVTQSSRYLVKRTGEKVFLECVQDMDHENMFWYRQDPGLGLRLIYFSYDVKMKEKGDIPEGYSVSREKKERFSLILESASTNQTSMYLCASTGVTGELFFGEGSRLTVL.

The J gene is TRBJ2-1, the V gene TRBV10-3; the match to TRBD2 covers 9 bases. Germline V gives CDR1 ENHRY, CDR2 SYGVKD. V gave up 0 bases and J gave up 0 bases; unmatched junction bases: 3. The CDR3 extends over 17 amino acids. CDR3 nucleotide sequence: TGTGCCATCAGTGAGTCGTTTAGCGGGAGCTCCTACAATGAGCAGTTCTTC. Translation: CAISESFSGSSYNEQFF.

J is TRBJ2-7 and V is TRBV14; D may be TRBD1 (6 bases). The CDR3 spans 17 residues. Germline V gene data show CDR1 as SGHDN and CDR2 as FVKESK. Deletions cut 1 base from V and 4 bases from J, with 20 bases between. DNA of the CDR3: TGTGCCAGCAGCCAAGGACCCGGGACATTAAAGAAATACGAGCAGTACTTC. It yields the protein CASSQGPGTLKKYEQYF.

The chain employs TRBV4-1 and TRBJ1-1, with 8 bases matching TRBD1. With 3 bases clipped from V and 4 bases from J, the junction kept 7 bases outside the gene matches. The germline V gene has CDR1 MGHRA and CDR2 YSYEKL. The CDR3 runs 15 residues. The CDR3 DNA reads as TGCGCCAGCAGCCATGTCAGGGGGCGAACCACTGAAGCTTTCTTT. Encoded protein: CASSHVRGRTTEAFF.

The V call is TRBV6-1, the J call TRBJ2-7, with TRBD2 matching 9 bases. Losses at the gene ends were 3 bases for V and 5 bases for J; bases not matched to a gene: 8. The length of the CDR3 is 15 residues. Germline CDR1 is MNHNS and CDR2 is SASEGT. The CDR3 bases are TGTGCCAGCAGTGACTTAGCGGGAGATCTGGACGAGCAGTACTTC. It translates to CASSDLAGDLDEQYF.

DNA of the CDR3: TGTGCCAGCAGCTTAACAGGGGAACAGCCCCAGCATTTT. It codes for CASSLTGEQPQHF. The V and J genes are TRBV6-6 and TRBJ1-5; 7 bases line up with TRBD1. Germline V gene data show CDR1 as MNHNY and CDR2 as SVGAGI (reference sequence). The CDR3 covers 13 residues. V was clipped by 6 bases and J by 7 bases; unmatched bases: 6.

This chain connects TRBV19 to TRBJ1-1, with D uncertain. CDR1 is LNHDA, CDR2 SQIVND, per germline (reference sequence). The CDR3 sequence is 14 residues long. V dropped 7 bases and J dropped 2 bases, with 14 bases sitting between them. The CDR3 nucleotides are TGTGCCAGTACCCCCGTGCGGGGAAACACTGAAGCTTTCTTT. It specifies CASTPVRGNTEAFF. The variable domain in full, with the rest retrieved from reference TRBV19 and TRBJ1-1, is DGGITQSPKYLFRKEGQNVTLSCEQNLNHDAMYWYRQDPGQGLRLIYYSQIVNDFQKGDIAEGYSVSREKKESFPLTVTSAQKNPTAFYLCASTPVRGNTEAFFGQGTRLTVV.

Only one count was recorded for this clone. The chain has TRBV5-1 and TRBJ2-7, with TRBD2 matching over 14 bases. Germline CDR1 and CDR2: SGHRS and YFSETQ. The CDR3 extends over 18 amino acids. V shed 4 bases, J shed 3 bases, and the junction held 12 bases outside the gene matches. CDR3 region: CASSRPGTSGRNNYEQYF. CDR3 nucleotides: TGCGCCAGCAGCCGACCCGGGACTAGCGGGAGAAATAACTACGAGCAGTACTTC. Combining the CDR3 with reference TRBV5-1 and TRBJ2-7 gives the whole variable domain KAGVTQTPRYLIKTRGQQVTLSCSPISGHRSVSWYQQTPGQGLQFLFEYFSETQRNKGNFPGRFSGRQFSNSRSEMNVSTLELGDSALYLCASSRPGTSGRNNYEQYFGPGTRLTVT.

This chain joins TRBV9 and TRBJ1-4; possibly TRBD1 for D (5 bases). The CDR3 contains 15 residues. V was trimmed by 0 bases and J by 7 bases, leaving 13 bases between them. Germline CDR1 reads SGDLS; CDR2 reads YYNGEE. The CDR3 DNA reads as TGTGCCAGCAGCGTAGGGTCAGGGTCAAGTGAAAAACTGTTTTTT. This gives the protein CASSVGSGSSEKLFF. Using reference TRBV9 and TRBJ1-4 for the parts outside the CDR3, the full variable domain is DSGVTQTPKHLITATGQRVTLRCSPRSGDLSVYWYQQSLDQGLQFLIQYYNGEERAKGNILERFSAQQFPDLHSELNLSSLELGDSALYFCASSVGSGSSEKLFFGSGTQLSVL.

The chain uses TRBV27 and TRBJ2-2; 8 bases map to TRBD2. CDR1 and CDR2 (germline): MNHEY, SMNVEV (reference sequence). The CDR3 runs to 15 residues. The V segment lost 5 bases and the J segment 3 bases; nucleotides outside the gene matches: 5. The CDR3, as DNA: TGTGCCAGCAGTACAAGCGGGAGTTACACCGGGGAGCTGTTTTTT. This translates into CASSTSGSYTGELFF.

J is TRBJ2-1 and V is TRBV4-1; TRBD1 is a possible D gene (6 bases). Germline V CDR1 and CDR2: MGHRA, YSYEKL. The CDR3 covers 15 residues. Trimming took off 0 bases at V and 8 bases at J, with 14 bases between the two ends. The CDR3 DNA reads TGCGCCAGCAGCCAAGAAGGGCTGGCAGGGGATGAGCAGTTCTTC. Translating gives CASSQEGLAGDEQFF.

This chain connects TRBV28 to TRBJ2-2; 10 nucleotides match TRBD1. Germline V gives CDR1 MDHEN, CDR2 SYDVKM. With 5 bases clipped from V and 3 bases from J, the junction kept 12 bases outside the gene matches. The CDR3 has 18 amino acids. This chain's CDR3 is CASSPHKPGQGYTGELFF. The DNA for the CDR3 is TGTGCCAGCAGTCCCCATAAACCGGGACAGGGGTACACCGGGGAGCTGTTTTTT.

This clone was found once. The junction and the germline gene differ at one end; a read error may be behind it. CDR3 in DNA: TGTGCCAGCAGTTTCAGACTAGCGGACATCTCCTACGGGCAGTACTTC. Encoded protein: CASSFRLADISYGQYF. This chain uses TRBV28 with TRBJ2-7; 9 bases line up with TRBD2. This CDR3 is built from 16 residues. Germline V gives CDR1 MDHEN, CDR2 SYDVKM.

The chain links TRBV6-1 to TRBJ1-1; D is uncertain. Per the germline V gene, CDR1 is MNHNS and CDR2 is SASEGT. V was shortened by 2 bases and J by 5 bases, with 9 bases between the two germline ends. CDR3 size: 13 residues. CDR3 nucleotide sequence: TGTGCCAGCAGTGAACTCCGGAGGACTGAAGCTTTCTTT. Amino acid sequence: CASSELRRTEAFF.

V and J are TRBV11-2 and TRBJ2-1; D unclear. Trimming took off 1 base at V and 6 bases at J, with 4 bases between the two ends. The CDR3 runs to 12 residues. The germline CDR1 and CDR2 sequences are SGHAT and FQNNGV. The DNA of the CDR3 is TGTGCCAGCAGCTTAGTGGCCAATGAGCAGTTCTTC. This translates into CASSLVANEQFF.

V usage is TRBV4-3 and J usage is TRBJ2-7; D is possibly TRBD1 (6 bases). Germline CDR1 LGHNA, CDR2 YSLEER. The ends were cut back, 3 bases at V and 6 bases at J, with 12 bases in the middle. The CDR3 has 13 residues. Here the CDR3 reads CASSQSQGTEQYF. CDR3 nucleotide sequence: TGCGCCAGCAGCCAGTCCCAGGGGACCGAGCAGTACTTC.

This clone appeared a single time. The rearrangement joins TRBV5-1 to TRBJ2-4, with TRBD1 as a possible D gene (5 bases). In germline, CDR1 is SGHRS, CDR2 YFSETQ. Trimming removed 1 base at V and 2 bases at J, with 10 bases between. The CDR3 length is 15 residues. CDR3 sequence reads: CASSLTDSTKNIQYF. In nucleotides, the CDR3 is TGCGCCAGCAGCTTGACCGACAGCACCAAAAACATTCAGTACTTC.

A note on this clone: Other nucleotide sequences in the sample specify the same CDR3. The genes are TRBV27 and TRBJ1-1; D remains unclear. V shed 2 bases and J shed 3 bases, with 10 bases lying between them. The germline CDR1 and CDR2 sequences are MNHEY and SMNVEV (reference sequence). The CDR3 runs 14 residues. CDR3 region: CASSLRGRDTEAFF. CDR3 bases: TGTGCCAGCAGTTTAAGAGGGAGAGACACTGAAGCTTTCTTT.